This T cell receptor beta chain was recorded in a study of blood T cell repertoires in COVID-19. Study details: Some COVID-19 samples were acute and others convalescent; all came from the United States, Italy and Spain. T cells, B-cell-depleted T cells, or PBMCs supplied cDNA or gDNA.

Trimming removed 0 bases from V and 5 bases from J; junction bases left unmatched: 3. The CDR3 is made up of 15 amino acids. Germline V lookup: CDR1 MNHEY, CDR2 SVGAGI. Original methodology: Reference gene primers were amplified, and this amplification served to estimate nucleated cell counts. This table comes from immunoSEQ multiplex PCR, and its TCRdb copy is limited to in-frame clones, with some not included. From that table come the V and J calls and clone size; the DNA was used to work out D and trimming. The data contain roughly 81,000 clones, more than 75% of them singletons. The chain joins TRBV6-5 to TRBJ1-5, with 8 positions matching TRBD1. Material for sequencing was peripheral blood. This TCR was sampled from a man aged 35-49 years with acute or convalescent COVID-19. The CDR3 DNA sequence: TGTGCCAGCAGTTACTCCCAGGGGGCCGATCAGCCCCAGCATTTT. Translating it yields CASSYSQGADQPQHF.